Presented here are 32 T cell receptor beta chains from one specimen sequenced in a study of blood T cell repertoires in COVID-19. Profiled with immunoSEQ multiplex PCR; TCRdb holds only in-frame clones, not every one. The sample includes about 300,000 clones, roughly 80% of them seen just once. The sample consisted of peripheral blood. These receptors were obtained from a human donor with COVID-19, enrolled during active disease. The donor label of this sample is uncertain.

This rearrangement joins TRBV2 to TRBJ2-1, with TRBD2 matching over 9 bases. J lost 3 bases, V lost 6 bases, and 9 bases had no gene match. This CDR3 region has 16 residues. The germline V gene encodes CDR1 SNHLY and CDR2 FYNNEI. This CDR3 reads CASRDDSGSGYNEQFF. Written as DNA, the CDR3 is TGTGCCAGCAGGGACGATAGCGGGAGTGGCTACAATGAGCAGTTCTTC.

This clone was observed a few times. This chain uses TRBV7-2 with TRBJ2-1; D is undetermined. The length of the CDR3 is 15 residues. Trimming left V 2 bases short and J 2 bases short, with 10 bases between. CDR1 SGHTA and CDR2 FQGNSA come from the germline V gene. CDR3 region: CASSLNFPTYNEQFF. CDR3 coding DNA: TGTGCCAGCAGCTTAAATTTCCCTACCTACAATGAGCAGTTCTTC. Full variable domain (outside the CDR3, taken from reference TRBV7-2 and TRBJ2-1): GAGVSQSPSNKVTEKGKDVELRCDPISGHTALYWYRQSLGQGLEFLIYFQGNSAPDKSGLPSDRFSAERTGGSVSTLTIQRTQQEDSAVYLCASSLNFPTYNEQFFGPGTRLTVL.

V gene TRBV7-9 combines with J gene TRBJ1-1; the D is unclear. The germline V gene has CDR1 SEHNR and CDR2 FQNEAQ (reference sequence). V was shortened by 5 bases and J by 4 bases, with 11 bases between the two germline ends. CDR3 length: 13 amino acids. The CDR3 nucleotides read TGTGCCAGCAGCCTCAGGAGGATCACTGAAGCTTTCTTT. It translates to CASSLRRITEAFF.

The chain has TRBV5-1 and TRBJ2-2; TRBD2 aligns across 10 bases. This CDR3 comprises 17 residues. Germline CDR1 and CDR2: SGHRS and YFSETQ. The V segment lost 4 bases and the J segment 6 bases; nucleotides outside the gene matches: 12. This CDR3 is CASSQRTSGVTAGELFF. The CDR3 region has the DNA TGCGCCAGCAGCCAACGGACTAGCGGAGTAACCGCCGGGGAGCTGTTTTTT.

This clone was seen only a few times. The rearrangement uses TRBV7-2 and TRBJ1-3, with D tentatively TRBD1 (6 bases). The CDR3 contains 16 residues. V was pared by 2 bases and J by 4 bases, with 15 bases between. Germline V lookup: CDR1 SGHTA, CDR2 FQGNSA. The CDR3 DNA follows: TGTGCCAGCAGCTTACTTGGCCAGGGGCCGGGAAACACCATATATTTT. This codes for CASSLLGQGPGNTIYF.

V usage is TRBV12-3 or TRBV12-4 and J usage is TRBJ2-7; D not resolved. V was pared by 3 bases and J by 2 bases, with 5 bases between. CDR3 size: 12 residues. CDR3 in DNA: TGTGCCAGCAGTTTGGCAGCCTACGAGCAGTACTTC. Amino acids: CASSLAAYEQYF.

V gene TRBV23-1 combines with J gene TRBJ1-4; tentatively, D is TRBD1 (6 bases). TRBV23-1 is an open reading frame, and its role is uncertain. Trimming removed 3 bases from V and 6 bases from J, with 11 bases in between. This CDR3 has 14 amino acids. The CDR3 protein is CASSHQGKDEKLFF. CDR3 nucleotide sequence: TGCGCCAGCAGTCACCAGGGGAAGGATGAAAAACTGTTTTTT.

This sequence joins TRBV11-2 and TRBJ2-7; 11 bases fit TRBD2. The CDR3 spans 16 residues. The germline V gene has CDR1 SGHAT and CDR2 FQNNGV. V was clipped by 5 bases and J by 1 base; unmatched bases: 7. Here the CDR3 reads CASSVGTSGLSYEQYF. The CDR3 DNA is TGTGCCAGCAGCGTGGGGACTAGCGGCCTTTCCTACGAGCAGTACTTC.

About this clone itself: This CDR3 is also generated by other DNA sequences in the sample. The chain joins TRBV27 to TRBJ2-7, with D unclear. The CDR3 consists of 11 residues. CDR1 and CDR2 (germline): MNHEY, SMNVEV (reference sequence). Trimming removed 4 bases at V and 3 bases at J, with 4 bases between. CDR3 in DNA: TGTGCCAGCAGTTCGGGCTACGAGCAGTACTTC. Protein: CASSSGYEQYF.

The rearrangement links TRBV25-1 to TRBJ1-6, with no clear D. The V and J ends lost 6 bases and 9 bases respectively, with 18 bases between them. CDR3 length: 15 amino acids. CDR1 MGHDK and CDR2 SYGVNS come from the germline V gene. The CDR3 DNA is TGTGCCAGCAGGAACGGAGCCGGAGGAGGTTCACCCCTCCACTTT. Translation gives CASRNGAGGGSPLHF.

This clone was detected only once. The J gene is TRBJ2-5, the V gene TRBV30; 9 nucleotides align to TRBD1. The V gene end was trimmed by 4 bases and the J gene end by 2 bases; junction bases not matched to a gene: 5. Germline-derived CDR1 and CDR2 are GTSNPN and SVGIG (reference sequence). CDR3 length equals 14 residues. The DNA for the CDR3 is TGTGCCTGGAACAGGGGGCGAGGACAAGAGACCCAGTACTTC. This gives the protein CAWNRGRGQETQYF.

V gene TRBV15 combines with J gene TRBJ2-7, with 12 bases matching TRBD2. With 0 bases clipped from V and 6 bases from J, the junction kept 3 bases outside the gene matches. CDR1 is LNHNV, CDR2 YYDKDF, per germline (reference sequence). CDR3 size: 15 residues. Here the CDR3 reads CATSRDVLAGGEQYF. The CDR3 DNA is TGTGCCACCAGCAGAGATGTACTAGCGGGAGGCGAGCAGTACTTC. The whole variable domain, filled in from reference TRBV15 and TRBJ2-7, reads DAMVIQNPRYQVTQFGKPVTLSCSQTLNHNVMYWYQQKSSQAPKLLFHYYDKDFNNEADTPDNFQSRRPNTSFCFLDIRSPGLGDTAMYLCATSRDVLAGGEQYFGPGTRLTVT.

CDR3 region: CATEAGGSDEQFF. The CDR3 DNA sequence: TGTGCCACCGAGGCGGGAGGGTCCGATGAGCAGTTCTTC. The chain carries TRBV24-1 and TRBJ2-1; TRBD2 aligns across 9 bases. The germline CDR1 and CDR2 sequences are KGHDR and SFDVKD. With V trimmed by 9 bases and J by 8 bases, 7 bases remained unmatched. This CDR3 contains 13 residues.

V and J are TRBV29-1 and TRBJ2-3; 9 bases match TRBD2. V dropped 3 bases and J dropped 1; count of bases not matched to a gene: 8. Germline V gives CDR1 SQVTM, CDR2 ANQGSEA. CDR3 length: 16 amino acids. CDR3 bases: TGCAGCGTTGAGGGGTTGAAGCGGGAGGGCACAGATACGCAGTATTTT. This sequence encodes CSVEGLKREGTDTQYF.

This chain links TRBV7-6 with TRBJ2-1; 14 bases map to TRBD2. The trim removed 5 bases at V and 7 bases at J, leaving 4 bases unmatched. This CDR3 has 15 residues. Per the germline V gene, CDR1 is SGHVS and CDR2 is FNYEAQ. The CDR3 loop reads CASSTGTSGSNEQFF. For the CDR3, the DNA is TGTGCCAGCAGCACCGGGACTAGCGGGAGTAATGAGCAGTTCTTC.

The table lists this clone with a few counts. This sequence joins TRBV7-8 and TRBJ1-6; tentatively, D is TRBD1 (5 bases). Trimming stripped 1 base from V and 8 bases from J, with 12 bases between. In germline, CDR1 is SGHVS, CDR2 FQNEAQ. This CDR3 contains 15 residues. CDR3 coding DNA: TGTGCCAGCAGCTTAGGTGATAGGGGATATTCACCCCTCCACTTT. It encodes CASSLGDRGYSPLHF.

This clone was seen just once. The CDR3 reads CASSPGTGGFRANVLTF. As DNA, the CDR3 is TGTGCCAGCAGCCCCGGGACAGGGGGCTTTCGGGCCAACGTCCTGACTTTC. The J gene is TRBJ2-6, the V gene TRBV5-4; 12 bases are a match to TRBD1. Germline assignment: CDR1 SGHNT and CDR2 YYREEE (reference sequence). The CDR3 runs to 17 residues. V was clipped by 4 bases and J by 5 bases; unmatched bases: 7.

V is TRBV5-6 and J is TRBJ1-6; maybe TRBD1 (5 bases). CDR3 length: 15 residues. The V gene's germline CDR1 is SGHDT and CDR2 YYEEEE. V was shortened by 0 bases and J by 4 bases, with 8 bases between the two germline ends. The DNA of the CDR3 is TGTGCCAGCAGCTTGGGCGGGGGATATAATTCACCCCTCCACTTT. Protein: CASSLGGGYNSPLHF.

This chain links TRBV5-1 with TRBJ2-5, with TRBD2 identical over 8 bases. V was pared by 2 bases and J by 4 bases, with 4 bases of the junction left unmatched. Germline CDR1 reads SGHRS; CDR2 reads YFSETQ. This CDR3 has 14 amino acids. The DNA for the CDR3 is TGCGCCAGCAGCTTAAGCCTAGCGGGAGAGACCCAGTACTTC. Translating gives CASSLSLAGETQYF.

This clone was observed a few times. V is TRBV3-1 (or the pseudogene TRBV3-2) and J is TRBJ2-5; 10 nucleotides line up with TRBD1. This CDR3 is 17 amino acids long. Germline CDR1 and CDR2: LGHDT and YNNKEL (reference sequence). The V segment lost 4 bases and the J segment 4 bases; nucleotides outside the gene matches: 12. The CDR3 bases are TGTGCCAGCAGCCGCGCCGGGACAGGGGCCTTAGGAGAGACCCAGTACTTC. This gives the protein CASSRAGTGALGETQYF.

The chain uses TRBV9 and TRBJ1-3, with D uncertain. Germline loops: CDR1 SGDLS, CDR2 YYNGEE. The CDR3 spans 15 residues. Trimming took off 0 bases at V and 1 base at J, with 8 bases between the two ends. This chain's CDR3 is CASSVDMKSGNTIYF. The CDR3 nucleotides read TGTGCCAGCAGCGTAGACATGAAATCTGGAAACACCATATATTTT.

This clone was counted between two and nine times. The same CDR3 arises from other DNA sequences in this sample as well. The CDR3 loop reads CAWSPGGSGNTIYF. CDR3 DNA: TGTGCCTGGTCCCCGGGGGGTTCTGGAAACACCATATATTTT. The chain links TRBV30 to TRBJ1-3, with a weak D call TRBD1 (5 bases). CDR3 length equals 14 residues. V lost 5 bases to trimming and J lost 1 base, with 12 bases between them. The V gene's germline CDR1 is GTSNPN and CDR2 SVGIG (reference sequence).

The rearrangement links TRBV11-3 to TRBJ2-1, with a possible D match to TRBD2 (6 bases). The CDR3 covers 15 residues. Germline V gives CDR1 SGHNT, CDR2 YENEEA. V was shortened by 1 base and J by 1 base, with 8 bases between the two germline ends. CDR3 DNA: TGTGCCAGCAGCTTAGGCGGGATTTCCTACAATGAGCAGTTCTTC. It specifies CASSLGGISYNEQFF.

Notes on this clone: This sample includes further DNA sequences coding for the same CDR3. V usage is TRBV4-1 and J usage is TRBJ1-5, with 9 bases aligning to TRBD1. CDR3 length: 14 residues. Germline CDR1 reads MGHRA; CDR2 reads YSYEKL. With 4 bases clipped from V and 6 bases from J, the junction kept 4 bases outside the gene matches. The CDR3 DNA follows: TGCGCCAGCAGCCTGGACAGGGGAGGTCAGCCCCAGCATTTT. It specifies CASSLDRGGQPQHF.

CDR3 region: CASSEAGGSGNTIYF. CDR3 coding DNA: TGTGCCAGCAGTGAAGCGGGGGGTTCGGGAAACACCATATATTTT. The rearrangement uses TRBV2 and TRBJ1-3; D is perhaps TRBD1 (5 bases). V was cut by 0 bases and J by 4 bases, with 10 bases left in between. Looked up from germline, CDR1 is SNHLY and CDR2 is FYNNEI. The CDR3 has 15 amino acids. Full variable domain (remainder filled in from reference TRBV2 and TRBJ1-3): EPEVTQTPSHQVTQMGQEVILRCVPISNHLYFYWYRQILGQKVEFLVSFYNNEISEKSEIFDDQFSVERPDGSNFTLKIRSTKLEDSAMYFCASSEAGGSGNTIYFGEGSWLTVV.

The V call is TRBV5-1, the J call TRBJ2-7; 9 bases line up with TRBD2. Germline assignment: CDR1 SGHRS and CDR2 YFSETQ. The V segment lost 2 bases and the J segment 6 bases; nucleotides outside the gene matches: 6. The CDR3 runs to 14 residues. CDR3 protein: CASSLNLAGFEQYF. DNA for the CDR3: TGCGCCAGCAGCTTAAACCTAGCGGGATTCGAGCAGTACTTC.

V and J are TRBV27 and TRBJ1-1, with a weak D call TRBD1 (6 bases). There are 15 residues in the CDR3. The germline V and J ends were trimmed by 6 bases and 8 bases, with 22 bases remaining between them. CDR1 MNHEY and CDR2 SMNVEV come from the germline V gene (reference sequence). CDR3 amino acids: CASSAPPPTGIEAFF. The CDR3 region has the DNA TGTGCCAGCAGCGCCCCACCCCCAACAGGGATCGAAGCTTTCTTT.

This chain's CDR3 is CATLGAELRNEQFF. The CDR3 DNA sequence: TGTGCCACCCTAGGGGCGGAGCTTCGGAATGAGCAGTTCTTC. The rearrangement uses TRBV2 and TRBJ2-1; weak D call: TRBD1 (5 bases). This CDR3 contains 14 residues. From germline, CDR1 is SNHLY and CDR2 FYNNEI. The ends were cut back, 10 bases at V and 7 bases at J, with 20 bases in the middle.

This sequence joins TRBV5-1 and TRBJ1-5; D remains unclear. Trimming removed 4 bases at V and 2 bases at J, with 13 bases between. The CDR3 contains 15 residues. Germline CDR1 and CDR2: SGHRS and YFSETQ. The CDR3 region is CASSEGRRGNQPQHF. CDR3 coding DNA: TGCGCCAGCAGCGAGGGTCGGAGGGGCAATCAGCCCCAGCATTTT.

The sample holds a few counts of this clone. The V gene is TRBV27, the J gene TRBJ2-3; 10 bases match TRBD2. The CDR3 length is 17 residues. V lost 5 bases, J lost 7 bases, and 15 bases stayed unmatched. Germline loops: CDR1 MNHEY, CDR2 SMNVEV (reference sequence). CDR3 coding DNA: TGTGCCAGCAGTCAGGGCCTTTTAGCGGGAGGAGGGAATACGCAGTATTTT. Its translation: CASSQGLLAGGGNTQYF.

The chain employs TRBV15 and TRBJ1-1; D possibly corresponds to TRBD1 (5 bases). This CDR3 has 14 residues. V was pared by 5 bases and J by 1 base, with 11 bases between. Germline assignment: CDR1 LNHNV and CDR2 YYDKDF (reference sequence). This chain's CDR3 is CATSPAGRNTEAFF. The CDR3 DNA follows: TGTGCCACCAGCCCAGCAGGGCGGAACACTGAAGCTTTCTTT.

CDR3 amino acids: CASSIARTSGAQETQYF. Here the CDR3 DNA reads TGTGCCAGTAGTATAGCAAGGACTAGCGGGGCTCAAGAGACCCAGTACTTC. The rearrangement uses TRBV19 and TRBJ2-5; 12 nucleotides align to TRBD2. This CDR3 contains 17 residues. Germline V gene lookup returns CDR1 LNHDA and CDR2 SQIVND (reference sequence). The trim removed 1 base at V and 2 bases at J, leaving 5 bases unmatched.